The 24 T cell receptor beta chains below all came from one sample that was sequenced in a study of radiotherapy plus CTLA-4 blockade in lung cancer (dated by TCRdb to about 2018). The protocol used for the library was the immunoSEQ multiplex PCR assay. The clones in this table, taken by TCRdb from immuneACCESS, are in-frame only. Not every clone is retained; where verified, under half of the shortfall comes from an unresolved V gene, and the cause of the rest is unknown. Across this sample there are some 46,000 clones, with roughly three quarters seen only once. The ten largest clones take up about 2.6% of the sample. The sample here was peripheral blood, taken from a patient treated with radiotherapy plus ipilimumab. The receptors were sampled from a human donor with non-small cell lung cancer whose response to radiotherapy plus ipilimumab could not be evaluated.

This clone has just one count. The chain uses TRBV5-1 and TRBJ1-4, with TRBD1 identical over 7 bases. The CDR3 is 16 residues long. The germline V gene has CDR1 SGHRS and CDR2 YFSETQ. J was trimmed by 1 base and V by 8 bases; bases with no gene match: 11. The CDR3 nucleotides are TGCGCCAGTTCAAAGGGGGCGTCGGGAACTAATGAAAAACTGTTTTTT. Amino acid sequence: CASSKGASGTNEKLFF.

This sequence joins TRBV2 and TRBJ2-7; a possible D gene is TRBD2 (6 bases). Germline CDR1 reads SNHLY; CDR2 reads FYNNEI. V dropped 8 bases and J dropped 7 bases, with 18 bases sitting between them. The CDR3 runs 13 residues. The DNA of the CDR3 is TGTGCCAGCGGGCGGGACCTCAGAGGGGAGCAGTACTTC. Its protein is CASGRDLRGEQYF.

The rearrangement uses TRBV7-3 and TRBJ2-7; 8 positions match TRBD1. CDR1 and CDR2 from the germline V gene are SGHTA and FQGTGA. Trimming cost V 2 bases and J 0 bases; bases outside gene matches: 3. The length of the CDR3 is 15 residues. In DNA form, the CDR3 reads TGTGCCAGCAGCTTAGGGACAGGCCTCTCCTACGAGCAGTACTTC. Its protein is CASSLGTGLSYEQYF.

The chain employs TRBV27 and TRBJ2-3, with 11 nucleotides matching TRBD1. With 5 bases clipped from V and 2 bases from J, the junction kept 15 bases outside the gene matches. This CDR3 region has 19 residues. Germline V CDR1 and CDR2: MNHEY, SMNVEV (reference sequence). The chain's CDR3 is CASSITGQGANFLTDTQYF. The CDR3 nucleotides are TGTGCCAGCAGTATAACCGGACAGGGGGCTAATTTTCTCACAGATACGCAGTATTTT.

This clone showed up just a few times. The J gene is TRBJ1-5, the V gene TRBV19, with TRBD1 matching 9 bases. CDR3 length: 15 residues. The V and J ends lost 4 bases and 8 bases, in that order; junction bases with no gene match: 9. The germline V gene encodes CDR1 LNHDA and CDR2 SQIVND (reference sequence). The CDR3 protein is CASSRRDREDKPQHF. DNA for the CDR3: TGTGCCAGTAGTAGACGGGACAGGGAAGATAAGCCCCAGCATTTT. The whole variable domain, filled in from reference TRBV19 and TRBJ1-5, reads DGGITQSPKYLFRKEGQNVTLSCEQNLNHDAMYWYRQDPGQGLRLIYYSQIVNDFQKGDIAEGYSVSREKKESFPLTVTSAQKNPTAFYLCASSRRDREDKPQHFGDGTRLSIL.

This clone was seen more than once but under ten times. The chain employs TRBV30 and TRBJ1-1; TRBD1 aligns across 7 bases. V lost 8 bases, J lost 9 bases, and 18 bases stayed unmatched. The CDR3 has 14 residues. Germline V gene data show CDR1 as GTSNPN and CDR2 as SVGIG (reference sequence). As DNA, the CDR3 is TGTGCCGGGTGGAGGGGGCGGGCGGACTCTCAAGCTTTCTTT. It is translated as CAGWRGRADSQAFF.

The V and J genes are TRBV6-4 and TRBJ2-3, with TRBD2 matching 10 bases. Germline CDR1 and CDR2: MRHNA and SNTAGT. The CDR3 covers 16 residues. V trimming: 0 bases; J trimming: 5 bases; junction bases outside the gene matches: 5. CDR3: CASSDSSGGARDTQYF. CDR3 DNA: TGTGCCAGCAGTGACTCGAGCGGGGGGGCCAGAGATACGCAGTATTTT.

The CDR3 sequence: CASSLNDRDRGFRPYGYTF. The CDR3 nucleotides read TGTGCCAGCAGCTTAAACGACCGGGACAGGGGGTTCCGACCTTATGGCTACACCTTC. The chain uses TRBV9 and TRBJ1-2; TRBD1 agrees at 11 bases. This CDR3 is 19 amino acids long. The germline CDR1 and CDR2 sequences are SGDLS and YYNGEE. V was pared by 4 bases and J by 5 bases, with 19 bases of the junction left unmatched.

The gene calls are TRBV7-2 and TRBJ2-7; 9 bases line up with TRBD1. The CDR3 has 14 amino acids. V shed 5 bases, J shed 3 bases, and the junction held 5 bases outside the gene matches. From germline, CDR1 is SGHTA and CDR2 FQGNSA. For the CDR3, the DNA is TGTGCCAGCAGCCCGCCGGGACAGGGCTACGAGCAGTACTTC. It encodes CASSPPGQGYEQYF.

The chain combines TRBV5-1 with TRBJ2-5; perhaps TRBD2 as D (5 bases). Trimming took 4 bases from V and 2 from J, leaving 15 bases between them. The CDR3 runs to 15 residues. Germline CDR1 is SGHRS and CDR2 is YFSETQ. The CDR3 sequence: CASSPLTGEQETQYF. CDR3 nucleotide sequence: TGCGCCAGCAGCCCACTTACCGGGGAACAAGAGACCCAGTACTTC.

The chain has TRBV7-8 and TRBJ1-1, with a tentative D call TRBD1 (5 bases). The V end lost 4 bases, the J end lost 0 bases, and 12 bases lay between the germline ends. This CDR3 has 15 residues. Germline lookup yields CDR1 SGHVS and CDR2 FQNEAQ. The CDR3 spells CASSSWGVLNTEAFF. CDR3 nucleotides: TGTGCCAGCAGCTCCTGGGGGGTGCTGAACACTGAAGCTTTCTTT.

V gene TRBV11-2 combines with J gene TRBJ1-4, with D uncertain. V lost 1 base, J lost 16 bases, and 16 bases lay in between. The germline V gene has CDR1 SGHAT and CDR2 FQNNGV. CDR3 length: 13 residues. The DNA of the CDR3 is TGTGCCAGCAGCTTAGTGTTCGGTGATAATGAGTTTTTT. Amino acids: CASSLVFGDNEFF.

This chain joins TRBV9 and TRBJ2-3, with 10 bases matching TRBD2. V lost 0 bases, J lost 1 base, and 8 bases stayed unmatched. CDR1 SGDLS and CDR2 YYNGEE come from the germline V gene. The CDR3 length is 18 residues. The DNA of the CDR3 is TGTGCCAGCAGCGTAGAAATTAGCGGGAGGCGAGGCACAGATACGCAGTATTTT. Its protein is CASSVEISGRRGTDTQYF.

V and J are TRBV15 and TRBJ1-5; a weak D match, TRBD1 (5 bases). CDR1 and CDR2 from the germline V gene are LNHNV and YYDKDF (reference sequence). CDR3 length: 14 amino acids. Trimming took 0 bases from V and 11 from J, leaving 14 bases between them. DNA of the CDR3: TGTGCCACCAGCAGAGATGTGTCCCAAGGGGCCCAGCATTTT. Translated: CATSRDVSQGAQHF.

This chain's CDR3 is CSVEAMGANYGYTF. The DNA of the CDR3 is TGCAGCGTTGAGGCCATGGGGGCAAACTATGGCTACACCTTC. This chain joins TRBV29-1 and TRBJ1-2, with D maybe TRBD1 (6 bases). Germline CDR1 is SQVTM and CDR2 is ANQGSEA. CDR3 length: 14 residues. Trimming removed 3 bases from V and 2 bases from J, with 13 bases in between.

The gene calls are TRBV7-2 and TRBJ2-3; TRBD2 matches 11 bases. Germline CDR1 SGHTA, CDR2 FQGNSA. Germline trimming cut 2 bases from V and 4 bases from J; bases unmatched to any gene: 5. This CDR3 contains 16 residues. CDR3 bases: TGTGCCAGCAGCTTACGACTAGCGGGAAGGGCAGATACGCAGTATTTT. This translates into CASSLRLAGRADTQYF.

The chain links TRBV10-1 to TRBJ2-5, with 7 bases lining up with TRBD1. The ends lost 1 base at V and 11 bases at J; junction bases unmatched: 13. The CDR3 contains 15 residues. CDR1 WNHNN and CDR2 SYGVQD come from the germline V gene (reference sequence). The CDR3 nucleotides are TGCGCCAGCAGTGAGTTCTGGCAGGGGGTGAGTGAGCAGTACTTC. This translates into CASSEFWQGVSEQYF.

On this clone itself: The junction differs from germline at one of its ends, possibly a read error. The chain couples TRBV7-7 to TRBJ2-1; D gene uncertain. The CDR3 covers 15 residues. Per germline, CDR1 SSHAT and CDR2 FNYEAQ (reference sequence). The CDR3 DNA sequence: TGTGCTAGCAGCTTATCCACGTCCTACTACAATGAGCAGTTCTTC. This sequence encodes CASSLSTSYYNEQFF.

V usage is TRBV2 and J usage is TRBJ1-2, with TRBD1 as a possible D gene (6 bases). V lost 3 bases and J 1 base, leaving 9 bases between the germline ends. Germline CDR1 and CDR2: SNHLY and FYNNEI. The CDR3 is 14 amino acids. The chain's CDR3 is CASSEQGRNYGYTF. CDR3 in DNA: TGTGCCAGCAGTGAGCAGGGGCGTAACTATGGCTACACCTTC.

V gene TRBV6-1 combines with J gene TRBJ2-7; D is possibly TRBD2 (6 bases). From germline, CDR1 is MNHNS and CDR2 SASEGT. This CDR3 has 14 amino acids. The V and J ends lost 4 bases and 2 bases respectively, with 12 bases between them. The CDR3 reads CASSALADPYEQYF. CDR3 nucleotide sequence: TGTGCCAGCAGTGCCTTAGCGGATCCCTACGAGCAGTACTTC.

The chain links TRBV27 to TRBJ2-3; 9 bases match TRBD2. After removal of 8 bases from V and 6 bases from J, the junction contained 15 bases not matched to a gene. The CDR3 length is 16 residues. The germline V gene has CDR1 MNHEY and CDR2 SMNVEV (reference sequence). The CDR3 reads CASRTLVRGGPDTQYF. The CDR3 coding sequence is TGTGCCAGCCGAACGTTGGTGCGGGGGGGGCCGGATACGCAGTATTTT.

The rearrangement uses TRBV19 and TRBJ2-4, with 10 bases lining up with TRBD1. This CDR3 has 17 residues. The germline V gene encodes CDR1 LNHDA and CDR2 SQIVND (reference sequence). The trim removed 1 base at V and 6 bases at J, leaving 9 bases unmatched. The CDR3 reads CASSIGPGTGAGNIQYF. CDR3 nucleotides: TGTGCCAGTAGTATAGGACCCGGGACAGGGGCTGGAAACATTCAGTACTTC. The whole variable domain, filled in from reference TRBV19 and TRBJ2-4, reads DGGITQSPKYLFRKEGQNVTLSCEQNLNHDAMYWYRQDPGQGLRLIYYSQIVNDFQKGDIAEGYSVSREKKESFPLTVTSAQKNPTAFYLCASSIGPGTGAGNIQYFGAGTRLSVL.

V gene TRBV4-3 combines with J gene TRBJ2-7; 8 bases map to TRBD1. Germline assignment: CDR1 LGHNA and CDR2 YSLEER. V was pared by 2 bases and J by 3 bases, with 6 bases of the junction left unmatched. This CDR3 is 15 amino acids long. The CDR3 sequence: CASSQFPGQGYEQYF. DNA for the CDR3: TGCGCCAGCAGCCAATTCCCAGGACAGGGCTACGAGCAGTACTTC.

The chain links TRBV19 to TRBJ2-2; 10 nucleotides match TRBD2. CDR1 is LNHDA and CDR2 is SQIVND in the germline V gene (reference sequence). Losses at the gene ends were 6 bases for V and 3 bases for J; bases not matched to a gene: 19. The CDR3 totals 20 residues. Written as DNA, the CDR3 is TGTGCCAGTAGGCTTTGGGTAGCGGGGGGCCGTTTAGTGGACACCGGGGAGCTGTTTTTT. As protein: CASRLWVAGGRLVDTGELFF.